The rows below give T cell receptor beta chains drawn from one sample of a study of blood T cells in healthy people across ages. TCRdb reprocessed the 5' RACE reads with MiXCR, giving one entry per CDR3 protein. This sample has roughly 700,000 distinct CDR3 sequences, with 25% found just once. The data also belong to a second study, concerning T cells of mothers and their children.

The sample was blood. The receptors were sampled from a boy under 18 in good health. Both conserved end residues are part of each CDR3. A D gene is named only where the DNA matches it firmly. For some rows the clone size is stated as once, few or many, or as a class when expanded; others skip it.

>TRBD2|TRBJ2-3|-|TRBV7-2
CASLLGLGTDTQYF
TGTGCCAGCTTGTTGGGACTAGGCACAGATACGCAGTATTTT
>-|TRBJ2-7|few|TRBV29-1
CSVTFGPYRDEQYF
TGCAGCGTTACCTTTGGGCCCTACCGCGACGAGCAGTACTTC
>TRBD1|TRBJ2-7|-|TRBV2
CASRIGTGSYEQYF
TGTGCCAGCAGAATTGGGACAGGGAGCTACGAGCAGTACTTC
>-|TRBJ1-2|-|TRBV5-1
CASSLAPTENYGYTF
TGCGCCAGCAGCTTGGCCCCGACAGAAAACTATGGCTACACCTTC
>-|TRBJ1-1|-|TRBV7-2
CASSFSQNTEAFF
TGTGCCAGCAGCTTTTCTCAGAACACTGAAGCTTTCTTT
>TRBD1|TRBJ2-7|-|TRBV29-1
CSVTVTGTVPYEQYF
TGCAGCGTCACGGTAACCGGGACAGTACCCTACGAGCAGTACTTC
>-|TRBJ2-1|-|TRBV6-2/TRBV6-3
CASSPWDFYRDNEQFF
TGTGCCAGCAGTCCTTGGGACTTCTACAGGGACAATGAGCAGTTCTTC
>-|TRBJ2-6|-|TRBV7-9
CASSQPPYRGRAGANVPTF
TGTGCCAGCAGTCAACCCCCTTACAGGGGGAGGGCTGGGGCCAACGTCCCGACTTTC
>TRBD2|TRBJ2-1|-|TRBV29-1
CSVERLAGNPEQFF
TGCAGCGTGGAGAGACTAGCGGGAAACCCCGAGCAGTTCTTC
>TRBD2|TRBJ2-6|-|TRBV7-2
CASSLLAGGPAGANVLTF
TGTGCCAGCAGCTTGTTAGCGGGGGGGCCGGCCGGGGCCAACGTCCTGACTTTC
>TRBD2|TRBJ2-7|-|TRBV28
CASSTSGSFSGEQYF
TGTGCCAGCAGTACTAGCGGGTCCTTCAGTGGCGAGCAGTACTTC
>-|TRBJ2-3|-|TRBV21-1
CASSRQARDTQYF
TGTGCCAGCAGCAGACAGGCTCGGGATACGCAGTATTTT
>-|TRBJ1-1|-|TRBV11-2
CASSWGSNTEAFF
TGTGCCAGCAGCTGGGGATCCAACACTGAAGCTTTCTTT
>TRBD1|TRBJ1-1|-|TRBV12-5
CASFYGTDREAFF
TGTGCTAGCTTCTACGGGACAGATCGGGAGGCTTTCTTT
>-|TRBJ2-7|few|TRBV7-2
CASSLVTDYEQYF
TGTGCCAGCAGCTTAGTGACGGACTACGAGCAGTACTTC
>TRBD1|TRBJ1-5|-|TRBV7-2
CASSLAQGGNQPQHF
TGTGCCAGCAGCTTAGCACAGGGGGGCAATCAGCCCCAGCATTTT
>-|TRBJ2-1|-|TRBV5-1
CASSSGQSSYNEQFF
TGCGCCAGCAGCTCAGGGCAGAGCTCCTACAATGAGCAGTTCTTC
>-|TRBJ1-2|-|TRBV10-3
CAISESRSANGYTF
TGTGCCATCAGTGAGTCGAGGTCCGCTAATGGCTACACCTTC
>TRBD2|TRBJ2-4|few|TRBV27
CASRGSGANIQYF
TGTGCCAGCCGAGGAAGCGGGGCCAACATTCAGTACTTC
>TRBD2|TRBJ2-7|-|TRBV6-1
CASSAKLAGAGEQYF
TGTGCCAGCAGTGCCAAACTAGCGGGAGCTGGCGAGCAGTACTTC
>TRBD2|TRBJ2-1|-|TRBV4-2
CASSPSGGVGSYNEQFF
TGTGCCAGCAGCCCTAGCGGGGGGGTAGGATCCTACAATGAGCAGTTCTTC
>-|TRBJ2-4|-|TRBV20-1
CSARDPSGQNIQYF
TGCAGTGCTAGAGATCCCAGCGGTCAAAACATTCAGTACTTC
>-|TRBJ1-2|few|TRBV3-1
CASSDTLGFRGNYGYTF
TGTGCCAGCAGCGATACCCTGGGGTTTCGCGGGAACTATGGCTACACCTTC
>-|TRBJ2-3|once|TRBV7-9
CASSLKGLKNTDTQYF
TGTGCCAGCAGCTTAAAGGGGTTAAAGAACACAGATACGCAGTATTTT
>-|TRBJ2-7|few|TRBV10-2
CASSAYRTRSEQYF
TGCGCCAGCAGTGCGTATCGCACACGTTCCGAGCAGTACTTC
>-|TRBJ2-7|few|TRBV11-2
CASSIQGRYEQYF
TGTGCCAGCAGCATACAGGGGAGGTACGAGCAGTACTTC
>-|TRBJ2-2|few|TRBV4-1
CASSLAFGELFF
TGCGCCAGCAGCCTAGCATTTGGGGAGCTGTTTTTT
>TRBD1|TRBJ2-5|-|TRBV29-1
CSVTHRTGYGEQYF
TGCAGCGTTACCCACCGGACAGGCTACGGAGAGCAGTACTTC
>-|TRBJ2-7|few|TRBV7-8
CASSLGGLGSYYEQYF
TGTGCCAGCAGCTTAGGTGGGTTGGGAAGTTACTACGAGCAGTACTTC
>-|TRBJ1-2|-|TRBV12-3/TRBV12-4
CASSWGRLNYGYTF
TGTGCCAGCAGTTGGGGCAGACTTAACTATGGCTACACCTTC
>-|TRBJ2-5|-|TRBV7-2
CASSLAGSLETQYF
TGTGCCAGCAGCTTAGCCGGGAGCCTGGAGACCCAGTACTTC
>-|TRBJ2-1|-|TRBV7-9
CASNPKWDHEQFF
TGTGCCAGCAACCCGAAGTGGGACCATGAGCAGTTCTTC
>TRBD1|TRBJ1-5|few|TRBV7-9
CASSPGQGAVVPQHF
TGTGCCAGCAGCCCAGGACAGGGGGCGGTCGTGCCCCAGCATTTT
>TRBD1|TRBJ1-1|-|TRBV6-1
CASSLAGQGVLNTEAFF
TGTGCCAGCAGTCTTGCCGGACAGGGTGTCCTGAACACTGAAGCTTTCTTT
>TRBD1|TRBJ2-7|-|TRBV5-1
CASSLHGTDPYEQYF
TGCGCCAGCAGCCTCCACGGGACAGACCCTTACGAGCAGTACTTC
>-|TRBJ2-7|once|TRBV28
CASSLKVFPSYEQYF
TGTGCCAGCAGTTTAAAGGTCTTCCCCTCCTACGAGCAGTACTTC
>-|TRBJ1-3|-|TRBV4-3
CASSQDSGTGNTIYF
TGCGCCAGCAGCCAAGATTCAGGGACTGGAAACACCATATATTTT
>-|TRBJ2-1|-|TRBV11-2
CASSSVQAPGNEQFF
TGTGCCAGCAGCTCCGTCCAGGCGCCCGGCAATGAGCAGTTCTTC
>-|TRBJ2-5|-|TRBV7-9
CASSPRGGRGETQYF
TGTGCCAGCAGCCCCCGAGGGGGTCGAGGAGAGACCCAGTACTTC
>-|TRBJ2-1|-|TRBV18
CASSHRLPSYNEQFF
TGTGCCAGCTCACATAGACTTCCCTCCTACAATGAGCAGTTCTTC
>TRBD2|TRBJ2-3|few|TRBV7-2
CASRVGGASGSDTQYF
TGTGCCAGCAGGGTCGGGGGGGCCTCGGGGTCAGATACGCAGTATTTT
>TRBD1|TRBJ2-1|-|TRBV29-1
CSVPGQGVNEQFF
TGCAGCGTGCCGGGACAGGGAGTGAATGAGCAGTTCTTC